These T cell receptor beta chains were read from a single sample in a study of blood T cell repertoires in COVID-19. Method: immunoSEQ multiplex PCR; TCRdb's copy keeps in-frame clones and lacks some. In the table there are 200,000 to 250,000 clones, approximately 81% of which are singletons. Sequencing was done on a sample of peripheral blood. The receptors come from a woman at least 80 years old with active or convalescent COVID-19. Each CDR3 is given with its conserved first and last residue. D genes are given only for firm matches. Only some rows state a clone size, as once, few, many or a class for expanded clones.

j_gene | d_gene | v_gene | abundance | CDR3nt | CDR3aa
TRBJ1-2 | - | TRBV9 | - | TGTGCCAGCAGCCCGAGTTGGGACATAAACTATGGCTACACCTTC | CASSPSWDINYGYTF
TRBJ2-1 | - | TRBV24-1 | few | TGTGCCACCAGCTCAAGCGGGTTCCCTAGGGGTGAGCAGTTCTTC | CATSSSGFPRGEQFF
TRBJ1-3 | - | TRBV9 | once | TGTGCCAGCAGCGACAGCTTCTCTGGAAACACCATATATTTT | CASSDSFSGNTIYF
TRBJ2-4 | - | TRBV11-2 | - | TGTGCCAGCAGCCCAGGACATGCTGCAGGCAAAAACATTCAGTACTTC | CASSPGHAAGKNIQYF
TRBJ2-3 | TRBD2 | TRBV7-2 | few | TGTGCCAGCAGCCTACTGACTAGCGGGGGACTTACGCAGTATTTT | CASSLLTSGGLTQYF
TRBJ1-3 | TRBD1 | TRBV7-2 | - | TGTGCCAGCAGCCCGGACAGGAGCTCTGGAAACACCATATATTTT | CASSPDRSSGNTIYF
TRBJ1-2 | - | TRBV6-6 | once | TGTGCCAGCAGTTACTCGGGGGGGGCGCAGGTCTATGGCTACACCTTC | CASSYSGGAQVYGYTF
TRBJ2-5 | TRBD1 | TRBV7-2 | - | TGTGCCAGCAGTTCGACCGGACAGGGGCGAGCAGAGACCCAGTACTTC | CASSSTGQGRAETQYF
TRBJ1-4 | - | TRBV4-3 | - | TGCGCCAGCAGCCCTGGGCCAACTAATGAAAAACTGTTTTTT | CASSPGPTNEKLFF
TRBJ2-7 | TRBD1 | TRBV7-2 | - | TGTGCCAGCAGCTTAAGGGGGCCCAGGGACTACGAGCAGTACTTC | CASSLRGPRDYEQYF
TRBJ1-2 | - | TRBV5-1 | - | TGCGCCAGCAGCTTGGGGGGCGTCGGCTTCGGCGGCTACACCTTC | CASSLGGVGFGGYTF
TRBJ2-7 | - | TRBV30 | - | TGTGCCTGGAGCGGTAGAAGGGCTTCGGGGGAGCAGTACTTC | CAWSGRRASGEQYF
TRBJ2-1 | - | TRBV30 | - | TGTGCCTGGACTCGGCAGGGGAGTTACAATGAGCAGTTCTTC | CAWTRQGSYNEQFF